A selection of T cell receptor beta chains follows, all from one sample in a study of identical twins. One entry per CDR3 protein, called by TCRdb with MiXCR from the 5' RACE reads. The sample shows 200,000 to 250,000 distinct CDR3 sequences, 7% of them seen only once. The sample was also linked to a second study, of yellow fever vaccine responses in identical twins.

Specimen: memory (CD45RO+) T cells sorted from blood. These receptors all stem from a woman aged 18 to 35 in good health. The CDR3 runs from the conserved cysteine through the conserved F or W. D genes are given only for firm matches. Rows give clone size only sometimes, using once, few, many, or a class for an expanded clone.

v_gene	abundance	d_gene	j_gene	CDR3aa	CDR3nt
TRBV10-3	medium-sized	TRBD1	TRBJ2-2	CAISEPGQGGTEWTGELFF	TGTGCCATCAGTGAACCGGGACAGGGAGGGACCGAATGGACCGGGGAGCTGTTTTTT
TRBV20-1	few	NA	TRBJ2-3	CSAPNPVDTQYF	TGCAGCGCCCCCAATCCCGTCGATACGCAGTATTTT
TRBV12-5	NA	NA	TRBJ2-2	CASRPEGIGTGELFF	TGTGCTAGTCGCCCTGAGGGGATCGGCACCGGGGAGCTGTTTTTT
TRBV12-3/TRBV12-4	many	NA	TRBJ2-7	CASSPPRRPPYEQYF	TGTGCCAGCAGTCCCCCGCGGAGGCCTCCCTACGAGCAGTACTTC
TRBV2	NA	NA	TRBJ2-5	CASVRARGETQYF	TGTGCCAGCGTAAGGGCACGAGGAGAGACCCAGTACTTC
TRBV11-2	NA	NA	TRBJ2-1	CASSLAPPNEQFF	TGTGCCAGCAGCTTAGCCCCCCCCAATGAGCAGTTCTTC
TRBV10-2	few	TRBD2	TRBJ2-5	CASRGAGGGETQYF	TGCGCCAGCAGGGGAGCGGGAGGGGGGGAGACCCAGTACTTC
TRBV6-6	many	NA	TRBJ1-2	CASSKRDGYGYTF	TGTGCCAGCAGTAAGAGGGACGGCTATGGCTACACCTTC
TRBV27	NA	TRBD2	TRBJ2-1	CASSLGTSGRVRYNEQFF	TGTGCCAGCAGTTTAGGGACTAGCGGGAGGGTTAGATACAATGAGCAGTTCTTC
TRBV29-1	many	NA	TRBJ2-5	CSVEETQYF	TGCAGCGTGGAAGAGACCCAGTACTTC
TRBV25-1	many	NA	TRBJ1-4	CASSDSWGIWEKLFF	TGTGCCAGCAGTGATTCCTGGGGCATTTGGGAAAAACTGTTTTTT
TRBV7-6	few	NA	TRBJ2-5	CASSLAHPETQYF	TGTGCCAGCAGCTTAGCGCACCCCGAGACCCAGTACTTC
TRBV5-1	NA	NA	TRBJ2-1	CASSQTAGASEQFF	TGCGCCAGCAGCCAGACGGCGGGGGCAAGTGAGCAGTTCTTC
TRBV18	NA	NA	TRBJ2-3	CASSPGKVEDTQYF	TGTGCCAGCTCACCAGGAAAGGTTGAAGATACGCAGTATTTT
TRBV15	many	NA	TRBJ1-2	CATSRVTAALGGYTF	TGTGCCACCAGCAGAGTTACGGCCGCCCTAGGAGGCTACACCTTC
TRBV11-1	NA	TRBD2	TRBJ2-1	CASSLASLAGNEQFF	TGTGCCAGCAGCTTAGCGAGCCTAGCGGGGAATGAGCAGTTCTTC
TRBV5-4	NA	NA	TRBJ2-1	CASSLEFGGYNEQFF	TGTGCCAGCAGCTTGGAATTTGGGGGCTACAATGAGCAGTTCTTC
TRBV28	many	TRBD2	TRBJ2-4	CASSLGGGNIQYF	TGTGCCAGCAGTTTGGGGGGGGGAAACATTCAGTACTTC
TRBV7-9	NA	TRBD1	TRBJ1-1	CASSVGTVPEAFF	TGTGCCAGCAGCGTAGGGACAGTCCCTGAAGCTTTCTTT
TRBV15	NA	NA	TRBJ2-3	CATSRQGFSDTQYF	TGTGCCACCAGCAGACAGGGTTTTTCAGATACGCAGTATTTT
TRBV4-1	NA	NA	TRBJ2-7	CASSQDLGAAYGNYEQYF	TGCGCCAGCAGCCAAGATCTGGGGGCGGCCTACGGGAACTACGAGCAGTACTTC
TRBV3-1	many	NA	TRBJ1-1	CASSQVVNTEAFF	TGTGCCAGCAGCCAGGTAGTGAACACTGAAGCTTTCTTT
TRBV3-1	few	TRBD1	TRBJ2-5	CASSPLRGPETQYF	TGTGCCAGCAGCCCCTTAAGGGGGCCAGAGACCCAGTACTTC
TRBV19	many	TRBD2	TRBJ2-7	CASSIAGGAGVNYEQYF	TGTGCCAGTAGTATAGCCGGAGGAGCGGGAGTTAACTACGAGCAGTACTTC
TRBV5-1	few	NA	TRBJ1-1	CASSLEGGATEAFF	TGCGCCAGCAGCTTGGAGGGGGGGGCCACTGAAGCTTTCTTT
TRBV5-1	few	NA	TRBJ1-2	CASSLFWAANYGYTF	TGCGCCAGCAGCTTGTTCTGGGCTGCCAACTATGGCTACACCTTC